The 17 T cell receptor beta chains given below trace back to one sample, sequenced in a study of CD8 T cells in Susac syndrome. Random hexamers were used to reverse transcribe an amount of roughly 0.45 to 1 ug RNA. Using its own MiXCR run on the immunoSEQ multiplex PCR reads, TCRdb lists one record per CDR3 protein. Here the sample spans about 130,000 distinct CDR3 sequences, nearly 95% being singletons. The sample comprised CD4+ T cells from PBMCs. The receptors shown here come from a human donor in good health.

J is TRBJ2-7 and V is TRBV3-1; TRBD1 might be the D (6 bases). This CDR3 is 13 amino acids long. The germline V gene has CDR1 LGHDT and CDR2 YNNKEL (reference sequence). V lost 2 bases and J lost 6, with 11 bases in between. Here the CDR3 DNA reads TGTGCCAGCAGCCAATCTTACAGGGTCGAGCAGTACTTC. Its protein product is CASSQSYRVEQYF.

The gene calls are TRBV5-4 and TRBJ1-2, with D hard to call. Germline V gives CDR1 SGHNT, CDR2 YYREEE (reference sequence). There are 12 residues in the CDR3. Trimming pared 0 bases from V and 7 bases from J, leaving 7 bases between. CDR3 nucleotides: TGTGCCAGCAGCTTGGTTGACGGTGGCTACACCTTC. As protein: CASSLVDGGYTF.

This chain uses TRBV13 with TRBJ2-6; D ambiguous. The germline V gene has CDR1 PRHDT and CDR2 FYEKMQ (reference sequence). The V end lost 4 bases, the J end lost 0 bases, and 10 bases lay between the germline ends. The CDR3 has 16 residues. The CDR3 protein is CASSSGPNSGANVLTF. CDR3 DNA sequence: TGTGCCAGCAGCTCCGGACCCAACTCTGGGGCCAACGTCCTGACTTTC. Looking up the rest from reference TRBV13 and TRBJ2-6 gives the full variable domain: AAGVIQSPRHLIKEKRETATLKCYPIPRHDTVYWYQQGPGQDPQFLISFYEKMQSDKGSIPDRFSAQQFSDYHSELNMSSLELGDSALYFCASSSGPNSGANVLTFGAGSRLTVL.

The V and J genes are TRBV27 and TRBJ2-7; TRBD2 matches at 11 bases. Trimming at V came to 5 bases and at J to 0 bases, leaving 6 bases not matched to a gene. The CDR3 covers 16 residues. Germline lookup yields CDR1 MNHEY and CDR2 SMNVEV (reference sequence). CDR3 sequence reads: CASSPGLAANSYEQYF. In nucleotides, the CDR3 is TGTGCCAGCAGTCCGGGACTAGCGGCGAACTCCTACGAGCAGTACTTC.

The chain links TRBV18 to TRBJ2-7; tentative D call: TRBD2 (6 bases). V lost 6 bases to trimming and J lost 4 bases, with 16 bases between them. The CDR3 contains 14 residues. CDR1 KGHSH and CDR2 LQKENI come from the germline V gene. CDR3 in amino acids: CASSPTGGYYEQYF. The CDR3 coding sequence is TGTGCCAGCTCGCCCACCGGGGGATATTACGAGCAGTACTTC. Drawing the rest from reference TRBV18 and TRBJ2-7, the complete variable domain is NAGVMQNPRHLVRRRGQEARLRCSPMKGHSHVYWYRQLPEEGLKFMVYLQKENIIDESGMPKERFSAEFPKEGPSILRIQQVVRGDSAAYFCASSPTGGYYEQYFGPGTRLTVT.

The CDR3 is CASSTGTLGSETQYF. CDR3 sequence (DNA): TGTGCCAGCAGTACCGGGACTTTGGGGTCAGAGACCCAGTACTTC. The chain employs TRBV28 and TRBJ2-5, with D possibly being TRBD2 (6 bases). The germline CDR1 and CDR2 sequences are MDHEN and SYDVKM. V was trimmed by 5 bases and J by 4 bases, leaving 17 bases between them. The CDR3 length is 15 residues.

J is TRBJ2-1 and V is TRBV12-3 or TRBV12-4, with 15 bases lining up with TRBD2. The CDR3 covers 16 residues. V dropped 6 bases and J dropped 4; count of bases not matched to a gene: 4. The CDR3 DNA reads as TGTGCCAGCAGGGAGGGACTAGCGGGAGGTTACAATGAGCAGTTCTTC. Translated: CASREGLAGGYNEQFF.

This rearrangement joins TRBV3-1 to TRBJ1-4; D is possibly TRBD1 (5 bases). This CDR3 contains 15 residues. Germline assignment: CDR1 LGHDT and CDR2 YNNKEL (reference sequence). The germline V and J ends were trimmed by 1 base and 7 bases, with 13 bases remaining between them. The CDR3 DNA follows: TGTGCCAGCAGCCAAGCGGGACGGAACCCTGAAAAACTGTTTTTT. Translating it yields CASSQAGRNPEKLFF.

This chain joins TRBV27 and TRBJ2-7; 10 bases match TRBD1. The CDR3 is made up of 18 amino acids. Germline values: CDR1 MNHEY, CDR2 SMNVEV (reference sequence). After removal of 3 bases from V and 2 bases from J, the junction contained 13 bases not matched to a gene. CDR3 coding DNA: TGTGCCAGCAGTTTCCGCTGGGTCCCGGGACAGGGGCCCTACGAGCAGTACTTC. Translated: CASSFRWVPGQGPYEQYF.

The V and J genes are TRBV5-1 and TRBJ2-1; tentative D call: TRBD2 (6 bases). CDR1 and CDR2 (germline): SGHRS, YFSETQ. The CDR3 totals 15 residues. Trimming pared 5 bases from V and 8 bases from J, leaving 20 bases between. This CDR3 reads CASRSSARSDDEQFF. DNA for the CDR3: TGCGCCAGCAGATCTAGCGCGCGATCCGACGATGAGCAGTTCTTC.

V usage is TRBV7-2 and J usage is TRBJ2-7; 15 bases line up with TRBD2. With 5 bases clipped from V and 4 bases from J, the junction kept 6 bases outside the gene matches. Looked up from germline, CDR1 is SGHTA and CDR2 is FQGNSA. The CDR3 totals 16 residues. The CDR3 nucleotides read TGTGCCAGCAGCCGGACTAGCGGGAGGGAGGGGTACGAGCAGTACTTC. This translates into CASSRTSGREGYEQYF.

The chain combines TRBV20-1 with TRBJ2-1; D may match TRBD1 or TRBD2 (5 bases each). The CDR3 loop spans 14 amino acids. Germline V gives CDR1 DFQATT, CDR2 SNEGSKA (reference sequence). V was trimmed by 3 bases and J by 0 bases, leaving 9 bases between them. The CDR3 region has the DNA TGCAGTGCTAGGGGGACCCGCTCCTACAATGAGCAGTTCTTC. It is translated as CSARGTRSYNEQFF.

The chain is built from TRBV7-2 and TRBJ2-5, with 7 bases matching TRBD2. Germline V gene data show CDR1 as SGHTA and CDR2 as FQGNSA. V dropped 1 base and J dropped 5; count of bases not matched to a gene: 10. The CDR3 has 16 amino acids. The CDR3 is CASSLVLRERMETQYF. The CDR3 nucleotides read TGTGCCAGCAGCTTAGTACTGCGGGAGAGGATGGAGACCCAGTACTTC.

V is TRBV3-1 and J is TRBJ2-4; a possible D gene is TRBD2 (5 bases). V lost 4 bases to trimming and J lost 0 bases, with 13 bases between them. CDR3 length: 16 amino acids. Germline CDR1 LGHDT, CDR2 YNNKEL (reference sequence). This chain's CDR3 is CASSPVGGLAKNIQYF. CDR3 in DNA: TGTGCCAGCAGCCCCGTCGGCGGACTAGCCAAAAACATTCAGTACTTC. Looking up the rest from reference TRBV3-1 and TRBJ2-4 gives the full variable domain: DTAVSQTPKYLVTQMGNDKSIKCEQNLGHDTMYWYKQDSKKFLKIMFSYNNKELIINETVPNRFSPKSPDKAHLNLHINSLELGDSAVYFCASSPVGGLAKNIQYFGAGTRLSVL.

CDR3 nucleotides: TGTGCCAGCAGTTCCGAGGCGGGAGGGGCCTACAATGAGCAGTTCTTC. Its protein product is CASSSEAGGAYNEQFF. This chain links TRBV27 with TRBJ2-1; 9 bases are shared with TRBD2. With V trimmed by 4 bases and J by 2 bases, 6 bases remained unmatched. Germline V gene data show CDR1 as MNHEY and CDR2 as SMNVEV (reference sequence). The CDR3 extends over 16 amino acids.

The CDR3 DNA reads TGTGCCAGCTCACAGGGACTCGACTACAATGAGCAGTTCTTC. Encoded protein: CASSQGLDYNEQFF. V and J are TRBV18 and TRBJ2-1, with a tentative D call TRBD2 (6 bases). This CDR3 comprises 14 residues. V dropped 4 bases and J dropped 3 bases, with 10 bases sitting between them. From germline, CDR1 is KGHSH and CDR2 LQKENI.

The rearrangement joins TRBV20-1 to TRBJ2-7; 9 bases agree with TRBD2. The CDR3 contains 13 residues. Germline-derived CDR1 and CDR2 are DFQATT and SNEGSKA (reference sequence). The V gene end was trimmed by 5 bases and the J gene end by 5 bases; junction bases not matched to a gene: 7. In nucleotides, the CDR3 is TGCAGTGCTCCAGTAGCGGGAGTTAACGAGCAGTACTTC. This encodes CSAPVAGVNEQYF.